This TCR beta chain was sequenced in a study of cytotoxic CD8 clonotypes in ibrutinib-treated CLL. Across the whole study: Partial responders around 24, complete 2; approximately 12 progressed and 14 stayed in remission by median roughly 5.5 years. Among the samples, the mean was 255,043 productive templates and tens of thousands of productive rearrangements. Study results and limitations: The study found clonality rose at ibrutinib response, then fell toward baseline at progression.

As to this clone: Its antigen remains unidentified.

Assay used: immunoSEQ multiplex PCR; TCRdb lists only in-frame clones, some missing. The repertoire holds under 150,000 clones, with 75% to 85% as singletons. The sequencing here drew on PBMCs, taken after 36 months of ibrutinib treatment. The TCR was taken from a human donor with chronic lymphocytic leukemia.

CDR3 region: CASKTTAYEQYF. In DNA form, the CDR3 reads TGTGCCAGCAAAACGACAGCCTACGAGCAGTACTTC. The V call is TRBV6-6, the J call TRBJ2-7; D possibly corresponds to TRBD1 (5 bases). Germline values: CDR1 MNHNY, CDR2 SVGAGI (reference sequence). The V and J ends lost 7 bases and 2 bases respectively, with 9 bases between them. This CDR3 has 12 residues.